A selection of T cell receptor beta chains follows, all from one sample in a study of T cells in localized non-small cell lung cancer. Assay used: immunoSEQ multiplex PCR; TCRdb lists only in-frame clones, some missing. The data show approximately 30,000 clones, with 85% to 90% seen just once and around 4.2% held by the top ten. The specimen comprised peripheral blood, sampled before any cancer treatment. The receptors originated from a male donor older than 55 with stage III lung adenocarcinoma. Both conserved end residues are trimmed from each CDR3.

j_call v_call cdr3_aa
TRBJ1-2 TRBV27 ASSPRTGPGYT
TRBJ1-2 TRBV9 ASSPSSGQTNYGYT
TRBJ2-7 TRBV6-1 ASSGRTSGTYEQY
TRBJ2-3 TRBV6-5 ASSLRNRATDTQY
TRBJ2-3 TRBV19 ASSISLRAGVITDTQY
TRBJ2-2 TRBV2 ASSDQLVGTGELF
TRBJ1-2 TRBV15 ATSRDIQNYGYT
TRBJ2-3 TRBV7-6 ASSFGAGSTDTQY
TRBJ2-7 TRBV30 AWSVTAYEQY
TRBJ2-7 TRBV13 ASSSTTSPRSSYEQY
TRBJ2-1 TRBV9 ASSVDGSYNEQF
TRBJ2-7 TRBV5-5 ASSLLEEQY
TRBJ2-4 TRBV5-6 ASELVGVQGRY
TRBJ1-1 TRBV10-1 ASSEGSLNTEAF
TRBJ2-2 TRBV5-6 ASSFPYAGELF
TRBJ1-2 TRBV11-2 ASSLEGSAVYGYT
TRBJ2-7 TRBV4-1 ASSQGSGLAYEQY
TRBJ2-7 TRBV7-3 ASSFAGGGEQY
TRBJ1-2 TRBV7-8 ASSLRTGGNYGYT
TRBJ2-5 TRBV21-1 ASSKEGPQGPKGTQY
TRBJ1-2 TRBV5-4 ASSLDNGYT
TRBJ2-1 TRBV11-2 ASSRTSSSYNEQF
TRBJ2-6 TRBV9 ASSVGPAGPGANVLT